This T cell receptor (beta chain) was identified in a study of regulatory T cells in long-lasting Graves disease. General observations from the study: Comparison showed that persistent patients shared more public clonotypes (about 2,800) than new patients (966). The analysis examined peripheral blood only and excluded thyroid tissue. There were preferences for TRBV28, TRBJ1-2 and TRBJ2-5 in persistent disease.

About this clonotype: Its target is not known.

CDR3-region Arm-PCR and iRepertoire HTBI primers produced the TCR beta libraries. TCRdb independently ran MiXCR on the multiplex PCR reads; one entry per CDR3 protein. Among roughly 400,000 distinct CDR3 sequences listed, 20% to 25% were seen once. Time point given: persistent/refractory GD, antithyroid drugs over 5 years with positive TRAb. From PBMCs, RNA was extracted and then used to make the TCR library. Recruitment took place at an endocrinology department in Xi'an, China. V gave up 6 bases and J gave up 4 bases, with 16 bases separating them. CDR1 and CDR2 (germline): MNHEY, SVGEGT. The CDR3 is 14 residues long.

This sequence originates from a female donor with Graves disease. This chain uses TRBV6-2 or TRBV6-3 with TRBJ2-7, with D maybe TRBD1 (6 bases). Sequences were derived from peripheral blood mononuclear cells (PBMCs), sampled when the disease was refractory, from a patient treated with antithyroid drugs. CDR3 region: CASSYQQGGYEQYF. CDR3 nucleotides: TGTGCCAGCAGCTACCAACAAGGGGGTTACGAGCAGTACTTC.